The clone carrying this TCR beta chain was detected a few times. Its antigen is undetermined. A read error may explain this, as a much larger clone is one base away. The CD8+CD4-CCR7+CD45RA+ phenotype defined the sorted naive CD8 T cells. Previously reported methods and listed TCR primers produced the bulk TCR libraries. TCRdb called the PCR reads again in MiXCR, with one record for every CDR3 protein. Of 85,000 to 100,000 distinct CDR3 sequences listed, about 24% are singletons. The record originates from a study of molecular identifiers for immune sequencing clone quantification. This CDR3 comprises 14 residues. In germline, CDR1 is MDHEN, CDR2 SYDVKM. Broader study findings: Beyond 20 RNA copies, clones held over 98% of effector molecules, compared with under 1% in naive cells. Reports indicate spiked Jurkat TCR RNA from one cell could be found among around 1 million naive cells.

The sequenced sample was naive CD8+ T cells from blood, with Jurkat cell RNA spiked in. Indicated subset: FACS-sorted CD8+CD4-CCR7+CD45RA+ naive T cells. This receptor was identified in a human donor in good health. Some libraries in this study had Jurkat cell RNA spiked in. The chain has TRBV28 and TRBJ2-7; D assignment may be TRBD1 or TRBD2 (6 bases each). CDR3 coding DNA: TGTGCCAGCAGTTTCCGGGGGCTATCCTACGGGCAGTACTTC. Translated: CASSFRGLSYGQYF.